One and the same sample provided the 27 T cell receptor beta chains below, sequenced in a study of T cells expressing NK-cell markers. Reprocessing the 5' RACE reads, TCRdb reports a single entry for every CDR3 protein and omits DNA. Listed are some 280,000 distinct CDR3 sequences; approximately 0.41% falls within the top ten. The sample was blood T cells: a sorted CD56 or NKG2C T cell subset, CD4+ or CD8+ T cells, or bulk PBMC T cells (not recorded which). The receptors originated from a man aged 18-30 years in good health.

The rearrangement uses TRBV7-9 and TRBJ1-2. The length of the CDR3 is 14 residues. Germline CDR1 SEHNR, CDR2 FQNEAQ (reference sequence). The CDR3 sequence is CASSWRENKGGYTF.

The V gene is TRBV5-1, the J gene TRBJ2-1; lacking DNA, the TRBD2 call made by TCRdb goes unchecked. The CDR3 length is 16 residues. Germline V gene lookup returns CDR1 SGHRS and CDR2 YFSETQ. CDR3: CASSLITSGGHNEQFF.

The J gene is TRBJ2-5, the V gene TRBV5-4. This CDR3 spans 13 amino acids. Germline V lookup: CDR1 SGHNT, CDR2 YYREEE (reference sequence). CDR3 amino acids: CASSLVPWETQYF.

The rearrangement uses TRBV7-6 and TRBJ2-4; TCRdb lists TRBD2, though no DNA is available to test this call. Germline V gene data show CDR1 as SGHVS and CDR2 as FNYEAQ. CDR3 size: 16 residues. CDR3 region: CASSPRADVAKNIQYF.

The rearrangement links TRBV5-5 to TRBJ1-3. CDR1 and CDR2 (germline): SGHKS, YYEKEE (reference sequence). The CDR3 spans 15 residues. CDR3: CASSGFATTGNTIYF.

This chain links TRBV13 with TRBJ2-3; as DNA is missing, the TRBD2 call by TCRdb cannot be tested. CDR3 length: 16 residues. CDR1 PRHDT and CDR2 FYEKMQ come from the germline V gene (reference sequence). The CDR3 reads CASSMRESPPTDTQYF.

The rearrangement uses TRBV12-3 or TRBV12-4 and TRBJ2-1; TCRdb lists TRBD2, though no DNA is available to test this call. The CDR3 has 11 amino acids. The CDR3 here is CASSLIGPPFF.

This chain's CDR3 is CASSQGLAGGPSYNEQFF. V usage is TRBV14 and J usage is TRBJ2-1; TCRdb's D gene call, TRBD2, goes unchecked for lack of DNA. Germline V lookup: CDR1 SGHDN, CDR2 FVKESK. The length of the CDR3 is 18 residues.

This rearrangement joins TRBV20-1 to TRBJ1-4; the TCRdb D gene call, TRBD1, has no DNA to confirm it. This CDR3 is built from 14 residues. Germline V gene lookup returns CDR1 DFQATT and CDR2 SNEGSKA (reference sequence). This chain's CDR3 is CSARPQGNNEKLFF.

The CDR3 reads CASSVRTSDQAREWNEQFF. This sequence joins TRBV7-9 and TRBJ2-1; without DNA, the TCRdb call of TRBD2 cannot be checked. The length of the CDR3 is 19 residues. CDR1 is SEHNR and CDR2 is FQNEAQ in the germline V gene (reference sequence).

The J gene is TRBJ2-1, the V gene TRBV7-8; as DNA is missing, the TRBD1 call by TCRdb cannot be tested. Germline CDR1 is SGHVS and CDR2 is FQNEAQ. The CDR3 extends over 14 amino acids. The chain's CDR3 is CASSPGTVGHEQFF. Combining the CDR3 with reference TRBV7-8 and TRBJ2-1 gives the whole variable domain GAGVSQSPRYKVAKRGQDVALRCDPISGHVSLFWYQQALGQGPEFLTYFQNEAQLDKSGLPSDRFFAERPEGSVSTLKIQRTQQEDSAVYLCASSPGTVGHEQFFGPGTRLTVL.

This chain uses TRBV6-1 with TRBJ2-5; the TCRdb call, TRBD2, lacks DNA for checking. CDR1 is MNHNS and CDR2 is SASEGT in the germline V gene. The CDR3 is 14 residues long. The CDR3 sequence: CASSRATRLETQYF.

CDR3 protein: CASSEDSPLHF. The V gene is TRBV6-1, the J gene TRBJ1-6. The germline V gene has CDR1 MNHNS and CDR2 SASEGT. The CDR3 is 11 residues long.

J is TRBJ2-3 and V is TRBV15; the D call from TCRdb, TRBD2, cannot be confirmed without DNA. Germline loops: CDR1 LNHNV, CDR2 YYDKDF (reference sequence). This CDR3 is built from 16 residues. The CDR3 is CATSRELAGVKDTQYF. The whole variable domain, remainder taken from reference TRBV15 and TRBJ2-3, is DAMVIQNPRYQVTQFGKPVTLSCSQTLNHNVMYWYQQKSSQAPKLLFHYYDKDFNNEADTPDNFQSRRPNTSFCFLDIRSPGLGDTAMYLCATSRELAGVKDTQYFGPGTRLTVL.

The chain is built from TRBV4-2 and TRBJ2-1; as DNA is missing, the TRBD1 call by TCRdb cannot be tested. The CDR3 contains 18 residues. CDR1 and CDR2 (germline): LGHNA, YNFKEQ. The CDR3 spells CASSQDAGQGGSYNEQFF.

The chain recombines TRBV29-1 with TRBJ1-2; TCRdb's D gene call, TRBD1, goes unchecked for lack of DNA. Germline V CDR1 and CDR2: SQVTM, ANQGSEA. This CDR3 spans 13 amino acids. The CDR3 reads CSVEGQGTYGYTF.

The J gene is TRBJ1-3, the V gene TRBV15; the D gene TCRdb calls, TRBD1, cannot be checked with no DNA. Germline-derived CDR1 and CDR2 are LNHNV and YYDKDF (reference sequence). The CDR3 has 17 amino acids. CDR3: CATSREGGQYPGNTIYF.

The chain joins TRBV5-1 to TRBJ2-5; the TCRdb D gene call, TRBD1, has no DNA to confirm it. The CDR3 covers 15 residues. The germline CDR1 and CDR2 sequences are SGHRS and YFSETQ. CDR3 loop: CASSSEGFPLETQYF.

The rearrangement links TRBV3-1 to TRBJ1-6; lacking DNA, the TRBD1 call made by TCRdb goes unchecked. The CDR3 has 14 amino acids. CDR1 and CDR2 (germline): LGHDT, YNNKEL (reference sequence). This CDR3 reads CASSRQGADSPLHF.

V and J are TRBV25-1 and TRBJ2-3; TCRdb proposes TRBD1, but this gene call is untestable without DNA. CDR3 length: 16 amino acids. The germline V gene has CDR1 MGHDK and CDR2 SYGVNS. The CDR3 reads CASSARTGVSTDTQYF.

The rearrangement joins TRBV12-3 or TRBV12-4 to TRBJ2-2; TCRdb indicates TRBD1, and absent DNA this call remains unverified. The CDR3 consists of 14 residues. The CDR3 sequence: CASATGLNTGELFF.

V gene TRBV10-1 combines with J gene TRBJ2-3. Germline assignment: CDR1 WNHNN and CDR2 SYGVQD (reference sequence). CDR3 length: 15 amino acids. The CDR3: CASSESNFREDTQYF.

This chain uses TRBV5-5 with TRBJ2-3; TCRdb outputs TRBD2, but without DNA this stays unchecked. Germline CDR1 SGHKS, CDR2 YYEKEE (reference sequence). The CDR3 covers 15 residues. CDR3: CASSSSGLRTDTQYF.

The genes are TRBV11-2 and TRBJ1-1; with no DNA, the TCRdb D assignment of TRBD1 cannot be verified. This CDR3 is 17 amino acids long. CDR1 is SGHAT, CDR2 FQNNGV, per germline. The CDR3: CASSAHGRGRGGTEAFF.

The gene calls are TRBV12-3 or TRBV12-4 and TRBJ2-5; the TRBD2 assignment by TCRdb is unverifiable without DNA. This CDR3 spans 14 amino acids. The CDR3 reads CASTQGTADETQYF.

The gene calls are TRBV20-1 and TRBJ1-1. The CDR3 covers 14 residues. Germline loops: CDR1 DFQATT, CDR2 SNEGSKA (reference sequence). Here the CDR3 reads CSAVAGSMNTEAFF.

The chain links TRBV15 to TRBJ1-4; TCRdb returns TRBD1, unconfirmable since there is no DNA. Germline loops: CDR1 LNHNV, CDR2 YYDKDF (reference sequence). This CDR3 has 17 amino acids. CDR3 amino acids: CATSREWGGSTNEKLFF.